The text below deals with one TCR beta chain. Profiled with immunoSEQ multiplex PCR; TCRdb holds only in-frame clones, not every one. The sample yields roughly 260,000 clones, around 90% seen once. This sample was taken from a study of blood T cell repertoires in COVID-19. Study details: Specimens from acute and convalescent COVID-19 originated in the United States, Italy and Spain.

The CDR3 consists of 12 residues. V trimming: 5 bases; J trimming: 7 bases; junction bases outside the gene matches: 3. Germline assignment: CDR1 MNHEY and CDR2 SMNVEV (reference sequence). This chain joins TRBV27 and TRBJ2-5; the match to TRBD2 covers 8 bases. The sequence came from a man aged 55-75 years who had recovered from COVID-19. Sequencing used peripheral blood. CDR3 coding DNA: TGTGCCAGCAGTGTAGCGGGGAGGACCCAGTACTTC. Its protein product is CASSVAGRTQYF.